Below, one T cell receptor (beta chain) is given with its context. Its specificity is not known. This specimen comes from a study of CD8 T cells in ankylosing spondylitis. TCRdb re-called the 5' RACE reads with MiXCR, one entry per CDR3 protein. The sample has approximately 130,000 distinct CDR3 sequences, over 10% seen once. Study-level results: Disease-linked clones were found to be CD8+ and relatively rare in peripheral blood. It was reported that disease-linked clones were significantly enriched in matched ankylosing spondylitis synovial fluid.

The TCR comes from a female donor with ankylosing spondylitis or in good health (not recorded which). Sequenced: blood, either unsorted or a sorted T cell fraction (not recorded which).

CDR3 sequence reads: CASHRTRTDNEQFF. The CDR3 DNA reads TGTGCCAGCCACAGGACCCGAACCGACAATGAGCAGTTCTTC. V gene TRBV7-8 combines with J gene TRBJ2-1; a possible D gene is TRBD1 (5 bases). Germline loops: CDR1 SGHVS, CDR2 FQNEAQ. The CDR3 totals 14 residues. The V gene lost 8 bases and the J gene lost 5 bases, with 16 bases spanning the gap.